Listed below are T cell receptor beta chains from one sample, sequenced in a study of blood T cells in healthy people across ages. TCRdb redid the calling of the 5' RACE reads with MiXCR, one entry per CDR3 protein. The data hold around 1.5 million distinct CDR3 sequences, with 35% to 45% observed a single time. Material for sequencing was blood. The receptor set was obtained from a woman aged 18-29 years in good health. Each CDR3 is given with its conserved first and last residue. Each record gives: V gene, J gene, D gene, clone size, CDR3 DNA, CDR3 protein. A D gene is named only where the DNA matches it firmly. Only some rows state a clone size, as once, few, many or a class for expanded clones.

V: TRBV4-1; J: TRBJ1-1; D: -; size: -; DNA: TGCGCCAGCAGCCAAGGACAGAAAGCTTTCTTT; CDR3: CASSQGQKAFF
V: TRBV20-1; J: TRBJ2-1; D: TRBD2; size: -; DNA: TGCAGTGCTAGAACTAGGGCCTGGACTAGTGGCGATGAGCAGTTCTTC; CDR3: CSARTRAWTSGDEQFF
V: TRBV7-9; J: TRBJ2-3; D: -; size: few; DNA: TGTGCCAGCAGCTTAAGTCAGACGGCGCAGTATTTT; CDR3: CASSLSQTAQYF
V: TRBV5-1; J: TRBJ2-7; D: -; size: few; DNA: TGCGCCAGTAGCTTATCCCCGCACGGGAGCTCCTACGAGCAGTACTTC; CDR3: CASSLSPHGSSYEQYF
V: TRBV20-1; J: TRBJ2-5; D: TRBD2; size: -; DNA: TGCAGTGCTAGTTCGGCGGGAGGGCGGAACAATGAGCAGTACTTC; CDR3: CSASSAGGRNNEQYF
V: TRBV6-5; J: TRBJ1-5; D: -; size: -; DNA: TGTGCCAGCAGTTCGGACAGCTTTTTGGGGCCCCAGCATTTT; CDR3: CASSSDSFLGPQHF
V: TRBV12-3/TRBV12-4; J: TRBJ2-1; D: -; size: -; DNA: TGTGCCAGCAGTTTAGATGGGGGGAAATACAATGAGCAGTTCTTC; CDR3: CASSLDGGKYNEQFF
V: TRBV2; J: TRBJ1-5; D: -; size: -; DNA: TGTGCCAGCAGGGGGCTAGCATTCGAGCCCCAGCATTTT; CDR3: CASRGLAFEPQHF
V: TRBV7-2; J: TRBJ2-7; D: -; size: -; DNA: TGTGCCAGCAGCTTAGCGCGGGTAGCGAGCTACGAGCAGTACTTC; CDR3: CASSLARVASYEQYF
V: TRBV25-1; J: TRBJ1-1; D: -; size: -; DNA: TGTGCCAGCAAGGCCCCCCCCGGGACGGATAACACTGAAGCTTTCTTT; CDR3: CASKAPPGTDNTEAFF
V: TRBV20-1; J: TRBJ1-1; D: TRBD1; size: -; DNA: TGCAGTGCTAGGAGCGGGACAGGCAACACTGAAGCTTTCTTT; CDR3: CSARSGTGNTEAFF
V: TRBV14; J: TRBJ2-7; D: -; size: few; DNA: TGTGCCAGCAGCCAAATAAGAAAAAACGAGCAGTACTTC; CDR3: CASSQIRKNEQYF
V: TRBV14; J: TRBJ2-3; D: -; size: -; DNA: TGTGCCAGCAGCCCCCACCCGGGAACAAGGTATTTT; CDR3: CASSPHPGTRYF
V: TRBV6-2/TRBV6-3; J: TRBJ2-4; D: -; size: -; DNA: TGTGCCAGCAGTTACAGGGCTTTAGCCAAAAACATTCAGTACTTC; CDR3: CASSYRALAKNIQYF
V: TRBV6-5; J: TRBJ2-3; D: -; size: -; DNA: TGTGCCAGCAGACACGGACGTGTGATCACAGATACGCAGTATTTT; CDR3: CASRHGRVITDTQYF
V: TRBV20-1; J: TRBJ2-1; D: TRBD2; size: -; DNA: TGCAGTGCTAGAGATAGAAGTGGACTAGCGGCTACCTACAATGAGCAGTTCTTC; CDR3: CSARDRSGLAATYNEQFF
V: TRBV20-1; J: TRBJ2-5; D: TRBD2; size: many; DNA: TGCAGTGCTAGAGAGGGACTAGCGGGGGGTTGGTACCAAGAGACCCAGTACTTC; CDR3: CSAREGLAGGWYQETQYF
V: TRBV27; J: TRBJ1-6; D: -; size: -; DNA: TGTGCCAGCAGTCCAACACAATTAGGACATCTCCGGAGGAATTCACCCCTCCACTTT; CDR3: CASSPTQLGHLRRNSPLHF
V: TRBV3-1; J: TRBJ2-5; D: -; size: -; DNA: TGTGCCAGCAGCCAGGACACTATAACGAAGACCCAGTACTTC; CDR3: CASSQDTITKTQYF
V: TRBV10-3; J: TRBJ2-3; D: TRBD2; size: -; DNA: TGTGCCATCAGAGGACTAGCGGGAGGCGGGGATACTCAGTATTTT; CDR3: CAIRGLAGGGDTQYF
V: TRBV20-1; J: TRBJ2-3; D: TRBD2; size: many; DNA: TGCAGTGCTAGGTGGACCCGGGGGGGGGCAGATACGCAGTATTTT; CDR3: CSARWTRGGADTQYF
V: TRBV7-2; J: TRBJ2-3; D: TRBD2; size: -; DNA: TGCGCAGAAGTAGCGGGGGTAGGGGATACGCAGTATTTT; CDR3: CAEVAGVGDTQYF
V: TRBV2; J: TRBJ2-7; D: TRBD1; size: -; DNA: TGTGCCAGCATAAGGGGGACAGACTCCTACGAGCAGTACTTC; CDR3: CASIRGTDSYEQYF
V: TRBV7-3; J: TRBJ2-2; D: -; size: -; DNA: TGTGCCAGCAGCTTGGGCGGCGCGTCCGGGGAGCTGTTTTTT; CDR3: CASSLGGASGELFF
V: TRBV5-6; J: TRBJ2-3; D: -; size: -; DNA: TGTGCCAGCAGCAAAGGAGGGGGGGGGCTTACGACAGATACGCAGTATTTT; CDR3: CASSKGGGGLTTDTQYF
V: TRBV5-1; J: TRBJ2-1; D: -; size: -; DNA: TGCGCCAGCAGCCCCGGGACTGGTTTAAGCAATGAGCAGTTCTTC; CDR3: CASSPGTGLSNEQFF
V: TRBV5-1; J: TRBJ2-2; D: -; size: -; DNA: TGCGCCAGCAGCCTTAATCTAGCGTCAAGGGAATACACCGGGGAGCTGTTTTTT; CDR3: CASSLNLASREYTGELFF
V: TRBV12-3/TRBV12-4; J: TRBJ1-5; D: -; size: -; DNA: TGTGCCAGCAGTTTTGGAACCCCTTCATCGCCCCAGCATTTT; CDR3: CASSFGTPSSPQHF
V: TRBV29-1; J: TRBJ2-1; D: -; size: few; DNA: TGCAGCGCGACCCAGGTTAGGGATGAGCAGTTCTTC; CDR3: CSATQVRDEQFF
V: TRBV5-6; J: TRBJ2-7; D: -; size: -; DNA: TGTGCCAGCAGCTTGGTTCCGAGCTCCTACAATGAGCAGTACTTC; CDR3: CASSLVPSSYNEQYF
V: TRBV6-6; J: TRBJ2-7; D: TRBD2; size: -; DNA: TGTGCCAGCAGTTACGTGGGACTAGGAGGGTCCTACGAGCAGTACTTC; CDR3: CASSYVGLGGSYEQYF
V: TRBV5-1; J: TRBJ1-4; D: -; size: -; DNA: TGCGCCAGCAGCCCCGGGGATAATGAAAAACTGTTTTTT; CDR3: CASSPGDNEKLFF
V: TRBV27; J: TRBJ1-1; D: -; size: -; DNA: TGTGCCAGCAGTTGGGGGGACGGGAACACTGAAGCTTTCTTT; CDR3: CASSWGDGNTEAFF
V: TRBV6-1; J: TRBJ1-2; D: TRBD1; size: -; DNA: TGTGCCAGCACCTTACCGGGACAGCGGGGCTACACCTTC; CDR3: CASTLPGQRGYTF
V: TRBV6-5; J: TRBJ2-5; D: -; size: few; DNA: TGTGCCAGCAGTTATAACGGCCGGGACCAAGAGACCCAGTACTTC; CDR3: CASSYNGRDQETQYF
V: TRBV2; J: TRBJ2-1; D: TRBD2; size: few; DNA: TGTGCCAGCAGTCAAGCGGGGGACAATGAGCAGTTCTTC; CDR3: CASSQAGDNEQFF
V: TRBV28; J: TRBJ1-6; D: -; size: few; DNA: TGTGCCAGCAGTCCCGCCAGGCTGCTCTATAATTCACCCCTCCACTTT; CDR3: CASSPARLLYNSPLHF